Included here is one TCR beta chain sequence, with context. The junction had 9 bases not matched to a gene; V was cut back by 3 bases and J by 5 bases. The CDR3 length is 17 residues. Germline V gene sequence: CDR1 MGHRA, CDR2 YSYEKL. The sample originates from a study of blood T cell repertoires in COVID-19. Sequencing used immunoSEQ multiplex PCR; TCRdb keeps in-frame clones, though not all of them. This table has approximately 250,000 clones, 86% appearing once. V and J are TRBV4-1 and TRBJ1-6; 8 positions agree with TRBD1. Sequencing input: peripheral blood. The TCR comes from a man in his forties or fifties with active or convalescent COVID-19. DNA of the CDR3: TGCGCCAGCAGCCATCCGACAGGGGCATCGGATAATTCACCCCTCCACTTT. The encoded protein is CASSHPTGASDNSPLHF.